This T cell receptor beta chain was captured by sequencing in a study of post-analysis software for immune sequencing data. Study overall: Relapsing-remitting, secondary progressive and progressive-relapsing forms of multiple sclerosis all featured among disease courses. Regarding the study as a whole: F measure clustering grouped samples strongly by preparation batch. Comparison with controls showed significantly lower normalized Chao1 diversity in multiple sclerosis patients. The study found TRBV5-6, TRBV5-1 and TRBV20-1 among a handful of TRBV segments more frequent in patients than controls.

A note on this clonotype: Its antigen remains unidentified.

TCR beta cDNA libraries included unique molecular identifiers. Starting from approximately 0.95 to 9.8 million T cells, the study yielded 460,000 or so cDNA molecules. Using its own MiXCR run on the PCR reads, TCRdb lists one record per CDR3 protein. The data contain 350,000 to 450,000 distinct CDR3 sequences, 39% of them singletons. The germline V gene has CDR1 SGHTA and CDR2 FQGNSA. V was pared by 3 bases and J by 0 bases, with 12 bases between. This CDR3 contains 16 residues. This chain uses TRBV7-2 with TRBJ2-1, with D possibly being TRBD2 (6 bases). The sample taken for sequencing was blood. The sequence came from a girl aged 2 to 9 with multiple sclerosis. The CDR3 loop is CASSFGSPHSYNEQFF. As DNA, the CDR3 is TGTGCCAGCAGCTTCGGGAGCCCGCACTCCTACAATGAGCAGTTCTTC.